These T cell receptor beta chains were read from a single sample in a study of long-term antiretroviral therapy in people with HIV. Clones were read by immunoSEQ multiplex PCR, and TCRdb kept only the in-frame ones, dropping some. This table holds about 25,000 clones, roughly 88% found once. This specimen was unsorted PBMCs, taken around 4.5 years after starting antiretroviral therapy. These receptors all stem from a man aged 25 to 40 with HIV. CDR3s include the opening cysteine and the closing phenylalanine or tryptophan. D genes are given only for firm matches. A clone size is listed for some rows: how often the clone was seen (once, few, many), or a class if it is expanded.

v_gene: TRBV29-1
j_gene: TRBJ1-5
abundance: .
d_gene: TRBD1
CDR3aa: CSVGTGNQPQHF
CDR3nt: TGCAGCGTCGGGACAGGCAATCAGCCCCAGCATTTT

v_gene: TRBV7-2
j_gene: TRBJ2-7
abundance: .
d_gene: .
CDR3aa: CASSLRGPYEQYF
CDR3nt: TGTGCCAGCAGCTTACGAGGTCCCTACGAGCAGTACTTC

v_gene: TRBV25-1
j_gene: TRBJ1-1
abundance: .
d_gene: TRBD1
CDR3aa: CASSEWTGVLTEAFF
CDR3nt: TGTGCCAGCAGTGAATGGACAGGGGTGTTAACTGAAGCTTTCTTT

v_gene: TRBV7-3
j_gene: TRBJ2-3
abundance: .
d_gene: TRBD2
CDR3aa: CASSFTSGGLSTDTQYF
CDR3nt: TGTGCCAGCAGCTTTACTAGCGGGGGGTTGAGCACAGATACGCAGTATTTT

v_gene: TRBV29-1
j_gene: TRBJ1-1
abundance: .
d_gene: TRBD1
CDR3aa: CSVQGGTGVNTEAFF
CDR3nt: TGCAGCGTCCAAGGGGGCACAGGGGTCAACACTGAAGCTTTCTTT

v_gene: TRBV10-3
j_gene: TRBJ1-1
abundance: .
d_gene: .
CDR3aa: CAISDFVSQGEAFF
CDR3nt: TGTGCCATCAGTGATTTTGTGTCCCAGGGTGAAGCTTTCTTT

v_gene: TRBV5-1
j_gene: TRBJ2-2
abundance: .
d_gene: TRBD2
CDR3aa: CASSLVFGSGSLNTGELFF
CDR3nt: TGCGCCAGCAGCTTGGTATTTGGGAGCGGGAGTTTGAACACCGGGGAGCTGTTTTTT

v_gene: TRBV6-1
j_gene: TRBJ2-7
abundance: few
d_gene: .
CDR3aa: CASSEGYRASYEQYF
CDR3nt: TGTGCCAGCAGTGAAGGATACCGGGCATCCTACGAGCAGTACTTC

v_gene: TRBV19
j_gene: TRBJ1-5
abundance: .
d_gene: .
CDR3aa: CASKIDRANQPQHF
CDR3nt: TGTGCCAGTAAGATAGATAGGGCTAATCAGCCCCAGCATTTT

v_gene: TRBV7-2
j_gene: TRBJ1-1
abundance: .
d_gene: .
CDR3aa: CASSLGPGGTEAFF
CDR3nt: TGTGCCAGCAGCTTAGGTCCGGGCGGCACTGAAGCTTTCTTT

v_gene: TRBV4-3
j_gene: TRBJ2-7
abundance: .
d_gene: .
CDR3aa: CASSQVVGSAYEQYF
CDR3nt: TGCGCCAGCAGCCAAGTCGTGGGATCGGCGTACGAGCAGTACTTC

v_gene: TRBV5-1
j_gene: TRBJ1-2
abundance: .
d_gene: .
CDR3aa: CASSLSHRARDGYTF
CDR3nt: TGCGCCAGCAGCTTGTCCCACAGGGCTCGAGATGGCTACACCTTC

v_gene: TRBV19
j_gene: TRBJ1-1
abundance: .
d_gene: .
CDR3aa: CASSIGALNTEAFF
CDR3nt: TGTGCCAGTAGTATAGGGGCCCTGAACACTGAAGCTTTCTTT

v_gene: TRBV18
j_gene: TRBJ2-2
abundance: .
d_gene: .
CDR3aa: CASSPVTSANTGELFF
CDR3nt: TGTGCCAGCTCACCAGTCACATCAGCGAACACCGGGGAGCTGTTTTTT

v_gene: TRBV4-3
j_gene: TRBJ1-6
abundance: .
d_gene: .
CDR3aa: CASSQDGAGSNSPLHF
CDR3nt: TGCGCCAGCAGCCAAGATGGGGCTGGGAGTAATTCACCCCTCCACTTT

v_gene: TRBV12-5
j_gene: TRBJ2-5
abundance: .
d_gene: .
CDR3aa: CASGRETQYF
CDR3nt: TGTGCTAGTGGGCGAGAGACCCAGTACTTC

v_gene: TRBV7-6
j_gene: TRBJ2-1
abundance: few
d_gene: .
CDR3aa: CASSLSGPYNEQFF
CDR3nt: TGTGCCAGCAGTCTAAGCGGACCCTACAATGAGCAGTTCTTC

v_gene: TRBV4-3
j_gene: TRBJ1-2
abundance: .
d_gene: .
CDR3aa: CASSQSSAGGYTF
CDR3nt: TGCGCCAGCAGCCAATCATCTGCGGGTGGCTACACCTTC

v_gene: TRBV10-3
j_gene: TRBJ1-1
abundance: .
d_gene: .
CDR3aa: CAMANRSATEAFF
CDR3nt: TGTGCCATGGCTAACCGGTCAGCCACTGAAGCTTTCTTT

v_gene: TRBV4-1
j_gene: TRBJ1-2
abundance: .
d_gene: .
CDR3aa: CASSQEIPKLGLNRNYGYTF
CDR3nt: TGCGCCAGCAGCCAAGAAATACCTAAATTGGGTCTCAATAGAAACTATGGCTACACCTTC

v_gene: TRBV2
j_gene: TRBJ1-6
abundance: .
d_gene: TRBD1
CDR3aa: CASSFSDRENSPLHF
CDR3nt: TGTGCCAGCAGTTTCTCGGACAGGGAAAATTCACCCCTCCACTTT

v_gene: TRBV30
j_gene: TRBJ2-1
abundance: .
d_gene: TRBD2
CDR3aa: CAWTHRLAGEQFF
CDR3nt: TGTGCCTGGACCCACCGACTAGCGGGCGAGCAGTTCTTC

v_gene: TRBV9
j_gene: TRBJ1-4
abundance: .
d_gene: TRBD1
CDR3aa: CASSLGQGPNEKLFF
CDR3nt: TGTGCCAGCAGCCTGGGACAGGGGCCCAATGAAAAACTGTTTTTT

v_gene: TRBV6-5
j_gene: TRBJ2-1
abundance: .
d_gene: TRBD2
CDR3aa: CASSNGRFSEQFF
CDR3nt: TGTGCCAGCAGCAACGGGAGGTTTAGTGAGCAGTTCTTC

v_gene: TRBV23-1
j_gene: TRBJ1-5
abundance: once
d_gene: .
CDR3aa: CASVKKILSSNQPQHF
CDR3nt: TGCGCCAGCGTTAAAAAAATCCTTAGCAGCAATCAGCCCCAGCATTTT

v_gene: TRBV7-9
j_gene: TRBJ2-1
abundance: .
d_gene: .
CDR3aa: CASSSPQKPSSYNEQFF
CDR3nt: TGTGCCAGCAGCTCGCCACAGAAACCGAGCTCCTACAATGAGCAGTTCTTC

v_gene: TRBV7-8
j_gene: TRBJ1-1
abundance: .
d_gene: .
CDR3aa: CASSRDTLNTEAFF
CDR3nt: TGTGCCAGCAGCCGGGACACCTTGAACACTGAAGCTTTCTTT

v_gene: TRBV9
j_gene: TRBJ2-1
abundance: .
d_gene: .
CDR3aa: CASSPAGGGWNEQFF
CDR3nt: TGTGCCAGCAGCCCGGCCGGGGGCGGTTGGAATGAGCAGTTCTTC

v_gene: TRBV4-3
j_gene: TRBJ2-5
abundance: once
d_gene: TRBD2
CDR3aa: CASSQDRLAGAQETQYF
CDR3nt: TGCGCCAGCAGCCAAGATCGACTAGCGGGGGCTCAAGAGACCCAGTACTTC

v_gene: TRBV4-1
j_gene: TRBJ1-5
abundance: .
d_gene: .
CDR3aa: CASSRPGRDQPQHF
CDR3nt: TGCGCCAGCAGCCGACCTGGCCGAGATCAGCCCCAGCATTTT

v_gene: TRBV7-3
j_gene: TRBJ2-3
abundance: .
d_gene: .
CDR3aa: CASSTRRGDTQYF
CDR3nt: TGTGCCAGCAGCACCCGGCGAGGGGATACGCAGTATTTT

v_gene: TRBV5-1
j_gene: TRBJ2-1
abundance: .
d_gene: .
CDR3aa: CASSFSYNEQFF
CDR3nt: TGCGCCAGCAGCTTTAGCTACAATGAGCAGTTCTTC

v_gene: TRBV6-1
j_gene: TRBJ2-7
abundance: .
d_gene: TRBD2
CDR3aa: CASEEVAGGTYEQYF
CDR3nt: TGTGCCAGCGAAGAAGTAGCGGGGGGGACCTACGAGCAGTACTTC

v_gene: TRBV12-5
j_gene: TRBJ2-3
abundance: once
d_gene: .
CDR3aa: CASGSSAGYVDTQYF
CDR3nt: TGTGCTAGTGGTTCGTCCGCAGGGTACGTAGATACGCAGTATTTT

v_gene: TRBV27
j_gene: TRBJ1-5
abundance: .
d_gene: .
CDR3aa: CASSLGVWGPQHF
CDR3nt: TGTGCCAGCAGTTTAGGGGTTTGGGGGCCCCAGCATTTT

v_gene: TRBV5-6
j_gene: TRBJ2-7
abundance: .
d_gene: TRBD1
CDR3aa: CASSPGQGLDEQYF
CDR3nt: TGTGCCAGCAGCCCGGGACAGGGCCTCGACGAGCAGTACTTC

v_gene: TRBV9
j_gene: TRBJ2-3
abundance: .
d_gene: .
CDR3aa: CASSVGATDTQYF
CDR3nt: TGTGCCAGCAGCGTAGGGGCGACAGATACGCAGTATTTT

v_gene: TRBV27
j_gene: TRBJ2-7
abundance: .
d_gene: TRBD2
CDR3aa: CASSLSKRTSGPSYEQYF
CDR3nt: TGTGCCAGCAGTTTATCGAAGAGGACTAGCGGCCCCTCCTACGAGCAGTACTTC

v_gene: TRBV14
j_gene: TRBJ2-7
abundance: few
d_gene: .
CDR3aa: CASSRRTGVYEQYF
CDR3nt: TGTGCCAGCAGCCGCAGGACTGGGGTTTACGAGCAGTACTTC

v_gene: TRBV7-9
j_gene: TRBJ2-1
abundance: .
d_gene: .
CDR3aa: CASSLQGLLSYNEQFF
CDR3nt: TGTGCCAGCAGCTTACAGGGGCTGCTCTCCTACAATGAGCAGTTCTTC

v_gene: TRBV6-5
j_gene: TRBJ2-1
abundance: .
d_gene: TRBD2
CDR3aa: CASSYYHHGRGEQFF
CDR3nt: TGTGCCAGCAGTTACTATCATCACGGGAGGGGTGAGCAGTTCTTC

v_gene: TRBV30
j_gene: TRBJ1-1
abundance: .
d_gene: TRBD1
CDR3aa: CAWKGAWTEAFF
CDR3nt: TGTGCCTGGAAGGGGGCTTGGACTGAAGCTTTCTTT